This T cell receptor beta chain was retrieved from a study of yellow fever vaccine responses in identical twins. Whole-study results and caveats: Reportedly, twins' vaccine T cell responses looked partly convergent and partly personalized.

In the case of this clonotype: As yet, its antigen is unknown.

MiXCR, applied by TCRdb to the RT-PCR reads, yields one record per CDR3 protein. The profile shows fewer than 3,500 distinct CDR3 sequences, around 90% of them singletons. There are 13 residues in the CDR3. Germline loops: CDR1 SQVTM, CDR2 ANQGSEA. V gave up 7 bases and J gave up 3 bases, with 16 bases separating them. The chain employs TRBV29-1 and TRBJ2-7; perhaps D is TRBD1 or TRBD2 (5 bases each). The receptor comes from a woman younger than 35 who received the yellow fever vaccine. The sequenced sample was T cells from blood (PBMCs), unsorted or a sorted subset (not recorded which), obtained before or after yellow fever vaccination (not recorded which). The CDR3 DNA reads as TGCAGCGGGGTGGGGGACGGTCACTACGAGCAGTACTTC. Its translation: CSGVGDGHYEQYF.